The clone carrying this T cell receptor (beta chain) was seen only a few times. No antigen is known for it. The record originates from a study of early T cells in non-severe SARS-CoV-2 infection. Regarding the study as a whole: Reliance on VDJdb matching favored anti-spike CD8 responses; private and CD4 specificities were missed.

Germline trimming cut 4 bases from V and 5 bases from J; bases unmatched to any gene: 5. Germline-derived CDR1 and CDR2 are LGHNA and YSLEER. The CDR3 runs to 14 residues. One entry per CDR3 protein results from TCRdb running MiXCR on the 5' RACE reads. In the table there are 25,000 to 35,000 distinct CDR3 sequences, roughly 5.2% of which are singletons. This clonotype was obtained from an adult who was a healthcare worker with PCR-confirmed SARS-CoV-2 infection or an uninfected control (not recorded which). J is TRBJ2-7 and V is TRBV4-3; 10 bases fit TRBD2. The specimen sequenced was whole blood. The CDR3 coding sequence is TGCGCCAGCAGCCTGGGACTAGCGAACCACGAGCAGTACTTC. It encodes CASSLGLANHEQYF.